These 18 T cell receptor beta chains originate from one sample sequenced in a study of cytomegalovirus exposure and HLA in healthy donors (dated by TCRdb to 2017 to 2019). Libraries were constructed by the immunoSEQ multiplex PCR assay. The multiplex PCR relied on a mix of 60 forward primers for TCR Vbeta segments and 13 reverse primers for TCR Jbeta segments. This immuneACCESS table, as held by TCRdb, lists in-frame sequences with V and J called but not all clones. Of the missing ones, under half trace to an unresolved V gene in checked studies; the others have no known cause. Recorded for this sample are around 93,000 clones; around 73% of them occurred a single time. Roughly 3% of the sample belongs to the ten largest clones. The specimen was PBMCs. Receptors originate from a woman between 40 and 50 years old in good health and CMV-seronegative.

This chain links TRBV5-1 with TRBJ2-7; D unresolved. V dropped 0 bases and J dropped 7 bases, with 20 bases sitting between them. The length of the CDR3 is 16 residues. Germline CDR1 SGHRS, CDR2 YFSETQ. This CDR3 reads CASSLGFPLPYEEQYF. The CDR3 DNA reads as TGCGCCAGCAGCTTGGGGTTCCCCCTGCCCTACGAGGAGCAGTACTTC.

The chain carries TRBV12-2 and TRBJ2-5; the DNA was not used to check the table's D call, TRBD2. TRBV12-2 corresponds to a pseudogene. This CDR3 has 16 residues. The CDR3 here is CASRLAGTYSQETQYF. As DNA, the CDR3 is TGTGCAAGTCGCTTAGCGGGGACTTATTCACAAGAGACCCAGTACTTC.

A single count supports this clone. The chain combines TRBV5-4 with TRBJ2-5; tentatively, D is TRBD2 (7 bases). Trimming stripped 3 bases from V and 1 base from J, with 13 bases between. The CDR3 contains 15 residues. CDR1 is SGHNT and CDR2 is YYREEE in the germline V gene (reference sequence). This CDR3 is CASSWGGQLQETQYF. In DNA, the CDR3 is TGTGCCAGCAGCTGGGGGGGGCAGCTCCAAGAGACCCAGTACTTC.

CDR3: CASSPQTSGRTSTDTQYF. The CDR3 nucleotides read TGTGCCAGCTCACCACAGACTAGCGGGAGGACTAGCACAGATACGCAGTATTTT. The rearrangement joins TRBV18 to TRBJ2-3; 13 bases are a match to TRBD2. CDR1 is KGHSH and CDR2 is LQKENI in the germline V gene. This CDR3 is 18 amino acids long. V was clipped by 1 base and J by 0 bases; unmatched bases: 4. The entire variable domain, with the rest obtained from reference TRBV18 and TRBJ2-3, is as follows: NAGVMQNPRHLVRRRGQEARLRCSPMKGHSHVYWYRQLPEEGLKFMVYLQKENIIDESGMPKERFSAEFPKEGPSILRIQQVVRGDSAAYFCASSPQTSGRTSTDTQYFGPGTRLTVL.

This clone was observed a few times. V gene TRBV5-6 combines with J gene TRBJ1-1, with D tentatively TRBD1 (6 bases). V was shortened by 5 bases and J by 5 bases, with 16 bases between the two germline ends. Germline assignment: CDR1 SGHDT and CDR2 YYEEEE. This CDR3 comprises 14 residues. CDR3 sequence: CASSPRGYGTEAFF. CDR3 nucleotide sequence: TGTGCCAGCAGTCCCAGGGGATACGGGACTGAAGCTTTCTTT.

V and J are TRBV19 and TRBJ2-1; no firm D call. The V and J ends lost 0 bases and 8 bases respectively, with 14 bases between them. The germline V gene has CDR1 LNHDA and CDR2 SQIVND (reference sequence). The CDR3 is 15 amino acids. CDR3 in DNA: TGTGCCAGTAGTATAGAGGTCGTGCGGTCACATGAGCAGTTCTTC. As protein: CASSIEVVRSHEQFF.

J is TRBJ1-5 and V is TRBV28; the match to TRBD1 covers 7 bases. V lost 6 bases, J lost 2 bases, and 7 bases stayed unmatched. CDR3 length: 15 residues. Germline V gene sequence: CDR1 MDHEN, CDR2 SYDVKM. CDR3 sequence (DNA): TGTGCCAGCAGGCCGACAGGGACGGGCAATCAGCCCCAGCATTTT. This codes for CASRPTGTGNQPQHF.

The V gene is TRBV28, the J gene TRBJ1-4, with 8 positions matching TRBD1. Germline V lookup: CDR1 MDHEN, CDR2 SYDVKM. CDR3 length equals 15 residues. The trim removed 3 bases at V and 7 bases at J, leaving 7 bases unmatched. The CDR3 is CASSFDPGGAEKLFF. The DNA for the CDR3 is TGTGCCAGCAGTTTTGACCCAGGGGGCGCTGAAAAACTGTTTTTT.

V is TRBV28 and J is TRBJ2-5, with 13 bases matching TRBD2. The CDR3 length is 16 residues. Losses at the gene ends were 7 bases for V and 4 bases for J; bases not matched to a gene: 9. The germline V gene has CDR1 MDHEN and CDR2 SYDVKM. CDR3: CASNPGTSGIRETQYF. The DNA of the CDR3 is TGTGCCAGCAATCCCGGGACTAGCGGGATTCGAGAGACCCAGTACTTC.

The chain is built from TRBV27 and TRBJ2-4; TRBD2 aligns across 12 bases. This CDR3 has 17 amino acids. Losses at the gene ends were 7 bases for V and 2 bases for J; bases not matched to a gene: 9. The germline gives CDR1 MNHEY, CDR2 SMNVEV (reference sequence). In DNA form, the CDR3 reads TGTGCCAGCACCCCACTAGCGGGAGGATGGACCAAAAACATTCAGTACTTC. It codes for CASTPLAGGWTKNIQYF.

The CDR3 coding sequence is TGTGCCAGCAGCCAAGGACTAGCGGGAGGTGGGGAGCAGTTCTTC. This codes for CASSQGLAGGGEQFF. The chain carries TRBV7-9 and TRBJ2-1, with 14 positions matching TRBD2. Germline V gene sequence: CDR1 SEHNR, CDR2 FQNEAQ (reference sequence). This CDR3 contains 15 residues. After removal of 5 bases from V and 10 bases from J, the junction contained 7 bases not matched to a gene.

This rearrangement joins TRBV4-2 to TRBJ2-5; 13 bases align to TRBD2. Germline V gene sequence: CDR1 LGHNA, CDR2 YNFKEQ. CDR3 length equals 19 residues. V was clipped by 2 bases and J by 4 bases; unmatched bases: 13. The DNA of the CDR3 is TGTGCCAGCAGCCAAACTCGGACTAGCGGGAGAAGGGAAGGAGAGACCCAGTACTTC. This gives the protein CASSQTRTSGRREGETQYF.

The chain recombines TRBV11-3 with TRBJ2-5; D is possibly TRBD1 (6 bases). Per the germline V gene, CDR1 is SGHNT and CDR2 is YENEEA. The CDR3 contains 13 residues. V was cut by 3 bases and J by 1 base, with 6 bases left in between. In DNA form, the CDR3 reads TGTGCCAGCAGCTTCAGGGGCCAAGAGACCCAGTACTTC. Its translation: CASSFRGQETQYF.

The V and J genes are TRBV30 and TRBJ1-2; tentatively, D is TRBD1 (6 bases). The CDR3 runs 14 residues. V gave up 4 bases and J gave up 2 bases, with 14 bases separating them. The germline V gene has CDR1 GTSNPN and CDR2 SVGIG (reference sequence). The CDR3 protein is CAWTFGQKNYGYTF. The DNA for the CDR3 is TGTGCCTGGACTTTTGGACAGAAAAACTATGGCTACACCTTC.

The V gene is TRBV10-3, the J gene TRBJ1-2; 12 bases are a match to TRBD1. V was pared by 4 bases and J by 6 bases, with 3 bases of the junction left unmatched. CDR3 length equals 14 residues. Germline V gives CDR1 ENHRY, CDR2 SYGVKD. For the CDR3, the DNA is TGTGCCATCAGTGTGGGGACAGGGGGCCATGGCTACACCTTC. Translating it yields CAISVGTGGHGYTF.

This clone was detected a few times. The V gene is TRBV6-6, the J gene TRBJ1-4; D might be TRBD1 (6 bases). The ends were cut back, 0 bases at V and 5 bases at J, with 13 bases in the middle. The CDR3 runs to 16 residues. Germline V gene sequence: CDR1 MNHNY, CDR2 SVGAGI (reference sequence). CDR3 bases: TGTGCCAGCAGTTACTCCGGACAGCCTTCCAATGAAAAACTGTTTTTT. The encoded protein is CASSYSGQPSNEKLFF.

The rearrangement links TRBV28 to TRBJ1-6, with D perhaps TRBD1 (6 bases). The CDR3 totals 14 residues. CDR1 is MDHEN, CDR2 SYDVKM, per germline. V lost 4 bases and J 14 bases, leaving 18 bases between the germline ends. CDR3 bases: TGTGCCAGCAGTTGGACAGATGACGGGAGGACCCTCCACTTT. It encodes CASSWTDDGRTLHF. The variable domain in full, with the rest retrieved from reference TRBV28 and TRBJ1-6, is DVKVTQSSRYLVKRTGEKVFLECVQDMDHENMFWYRQDPGLGLRLIYFSYDVKMKEKGDIPEGYSVSREKKERFSLILESASTNQTSMYLCASSWTDDGRTLHFGNGTRLTVT.

This chain joins TRBV6-5 and TRBJ2-3, with 9 bases identical to TRBD1. CDR3 length equals 14 residues. After removal of 4 bases from V and 4 bases from J, the junction contained 3 bases not matched to a gene. Per the germline V gene, CDR1 is MNHEY and CDR2 is SVGAGI. The CDR3 spells CASSLQGAADTQYF. For the CDR3, the DNA is TGTGCCAGCAGTTTACAGGGGGCTGCAGATACGCAGTATTTT.